This T cell receptor beta chain was recorded in a study of Tregs in tolerant kidney transplant recipients. Study-wide results and limits: Biological reproducibility was not directly addressed in this study. Some patients' samples used different primers over time, so nucleotide sequences weren't comparable.

As to this clone: Its target is not known.

The nonmyeloablative bone marrow transplants came from related graft donors, with transient mixed chimerism. Unstimulated regulatory T cells (CD4+CD25+CD127-), CD4+CD25- non-regulatory cells, CD4 and CD8 cells were FACS-sorted from thawed PBMCs. Data came from immunoSEQ multiplex PCR; TCRdb stores just in-frame clones and leaves some out. The sample lists about 81,000 clones, roughly nine tenths seen once, with around 1.5% in the top ten. Per the germline V gene, CDR1 is LGHNA and CDR2 is YNFKEQ. This CDR3 is built from 18 residues. Unmatched junction bases numbered 8, after V lost 4 bases and J lost 3 bases.

This clonotype was obtained from a human patient who received a combined kidney and bone marrow transplant. Some T cells may have originated in the graft donor. The V gene is TRBV4-2, the J gene TRBJ2-2; 13 positions agree with TRBD2. The sequenced sample was CD4+ T cells from blood (PBMCs), obtained 24 months after the transplant. CDR3 nucleotide sequence: TGTGCCAGCAGCCCGGGACTAGCGGGATCGAGGGACACCGGGGAGCTGTTTTTT. This translates into CASSPGLAGSRDTGELFF.